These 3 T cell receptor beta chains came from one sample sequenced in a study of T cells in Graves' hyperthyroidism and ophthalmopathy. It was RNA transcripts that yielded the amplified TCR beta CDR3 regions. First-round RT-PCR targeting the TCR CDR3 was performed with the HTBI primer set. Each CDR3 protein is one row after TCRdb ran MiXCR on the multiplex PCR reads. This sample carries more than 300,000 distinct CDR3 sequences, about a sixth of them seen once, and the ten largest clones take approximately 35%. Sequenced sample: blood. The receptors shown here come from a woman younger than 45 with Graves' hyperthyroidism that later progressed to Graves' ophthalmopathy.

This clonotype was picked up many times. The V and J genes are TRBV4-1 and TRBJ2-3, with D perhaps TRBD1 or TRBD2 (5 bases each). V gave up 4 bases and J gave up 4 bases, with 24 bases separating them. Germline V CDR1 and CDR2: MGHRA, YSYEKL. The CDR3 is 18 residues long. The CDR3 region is CASSLTARRGGFADTQYF. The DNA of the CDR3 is TGCGCCAGCAGCCTAACTGCGCGACGGGGCGGATTTGCAGATACGCAGTATTTT.

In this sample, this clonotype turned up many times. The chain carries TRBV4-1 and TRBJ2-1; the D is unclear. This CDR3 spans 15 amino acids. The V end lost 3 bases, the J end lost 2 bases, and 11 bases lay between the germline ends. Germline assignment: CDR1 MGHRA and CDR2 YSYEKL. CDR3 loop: CASSQGWTAYNEQFF. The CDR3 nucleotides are TGCGCCAGCAGCCAGGGTTGGACGGCCTACAATGAGCAGTTCTTC.

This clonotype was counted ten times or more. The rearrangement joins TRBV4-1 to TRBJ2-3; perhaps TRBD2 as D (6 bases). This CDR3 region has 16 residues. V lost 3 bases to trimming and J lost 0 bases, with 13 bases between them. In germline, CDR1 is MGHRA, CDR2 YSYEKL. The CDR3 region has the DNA TGCGCCAGCAGCCAGTTACAGGCGGGGAGCACAGATACGCAGTATTTT. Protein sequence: CASSQLQAGSTDTQYF.